These 30 T cell receptor beta chains were sequenced from one sample in a study of CD8+ T cells in alopecia areata. TCR sequencing used cDNA made by reverse transcription of extracted RNA. The assay was immunoSEQ multiplex PCR, and TCRdb's table has in-frame clones only and misses some. The sample shows 250,000 to 350,000 clones, over 45% of them seen only once. Regarding treatment: oral pan-JAK inhibitor, 5-10 mg twice daily. This specimen was CD4+ T cells sorted from blood, taken at roughly week 52, from a patient treated with tofacitinib. These receptors all stem from a human donor with alopecia areata.

The chain links TRBV7-9 to TRBJ2-2; D possibly corresponds to TRBD2 (6 bases). Trimming cost V 0 bases and J 6 bases, with 8 bases left between them. The CDR3 is 14 residues long. CDR1 and CDR2 (germline): SEHNR, FQNEAQ (reference sequence). As DNA, the CDR3 is TGTGCCAGCAGCTTAGCAGCGGGCCCCGGGGAGCTGTTTTTT. It specifies CASSLAAGPGELFF.

This clone was found a few times. The chain joins TRBV6-5 to TRBJ2-5, with 7 bases that match TRBD1. Germline CDR1 reads MNHEY; CDR2 reads SVGAGI. V trimming: 5 bases; J trimming: 5 bases; junction bases outside the gene matches: 8. The CDR3 covers 14 residues. The CDR3 sequence is CASSQTGRGETQYF. The CDR3 coding sequence is TGTGCCAGCAGTCAGACAGGGAGAGGGGAGACCCAGTACTTC.

The chain is built from TRBV30 and TRBJ2-5; no clear D. This CDR3 is 13 amino acids long. In germline, CDR1 is GTSNPN, CDR2 SVGIG (reference sequence). V was clipped by 0 bases and J by 2 bases, with 7 bases between them. The chain's CDR3 is CAWSVLRQETQYF. The CDR3 DNA follows: TGTGCCTGGAGTGTATTGCGGCAAGAGACCCAGTACTTC.

The chain employs TRBV2 and TRBJ1-5; no clear D gene. Germline CDR1 and CDR2: SNHLY and FYNNEI. V was shortened by 4 bases and J by 1 base, with 5 bases between the two germline ends. The CDR3 sequence is 13 residues long. The CDR3 loop reads CASSVQSNQPQHF. The CDR3 DNA is TGTGCCAGCAGTGTGCAGAGCAATCAGCCCCAGCATTTT.

The rearrangement uses TRBV30 and TRBJ1-1; 8 bases line up with TRBD1. This CDR3 comprises 12 residues. The germline gives CDR1 GTSNPN, CDR2 SVGIG (reference sequence). Germline trimming cut 3 bases from V and 6 bases from J; bases unmatched to any gene: 3. This CDR3 is CAWRDRDPEAFF. The DNA for the CDR3 is TGTGCCTGGAGGGACAGGGACCCTGAAGCTTTCTTT.

The chain is built from TRBV4-3 and TRBJ2-1; 7 bases map to TRBD1. The J segment lost 7 bases and the V segment lost 4 bases, leaving 7 bases of the junction unmatched. The CDR3 consists of 14 residues. The germline gives CDR1 LGHNA, CDR2 YSLEER. The CDR3 DNA reads as TGCGCCAGCAGCCTACAACGACAGGGAAATGAGCAGTTCTTC. Its protein product is CASSLQRQGNEQFF.

This rearrangement joins TRBV30 to TRBJ2-5; the D gene could be TRBD1 or TRBD2 (6 bases each). Trimming stripped 4 bases from V and 4 bases from J, with 13 bases between. The germline V gene has CDR1 GTSNPN and CDR2 SVGIG (reference sequence). CDR3 length: 13 residues. The CDR3 is CAWNGGRGETQYF. The CDR3 nucleotides read TGTGCCTGGAACGGGGGCCGAGGAGAGACCCAGTACTTC.

With regard to this clone: Different DNA sequences within this sample yield the same CDR3. The chain joins TRBV5-1 to TRBJ2-2, with D hard to call. The CDR3 has 13 residues. CDR1 is SGHRS, CDR2 YFSETQ, per germline. V was trimmed by 3 bases and J by 6 bases, leaving 9 bases between them. CDR3 protein: CASSSTGAGELFF. The CDR3 DNA reads TGCGCCAGCAGCTCCACGGGCGCCGGGGAGCTGTTTTTT.

Points on this clone: This same CDR3 is encoded by further DNA sequences in the sample. This chain links TRBV2 with TRBJ1-5; TRBD1 agrees at 7 bases. This CDR3 is built from 13 residues. J gave up 4 bases and V 4 bases, and 1 base lay outside the gene matches. Germline CDR1 SNHLY, CDR2 FYNNEI. DNA for the CDR3: TGTGCCAGCAGTGGACAGGGAAATCAGCCCCAGCATTTT. This sequence encodes CASSGQGNQPQHF.

The rearrangement joins TRBV29-1 to TRBJ2-3; D is unclear. Germline CDR1 SQVTM, CDR2 ANQGSEA. The CDR3 runs to 15 residues. V lost 2 bases to trimming and J lost 0 bases, with 12 bases between them. The CDR3 region is CSVEIRQVSTDTQYF. CDR3 nucleotides: TGCAGCGTTGAAATTCGGCAGGTTAGCACAGATACGCAGTATTTT.

This clone came up a few times. The chain employs TRBV30 and TRBJ1-2; tentative D call: TRBD1 (6 bases). The CDR3 extends over 14 amino acids. The germline gives CDR1 GTSNPN, CDR2 SVGIG (reference sequence). Deletions cut 3 bases from V and 7 bases from J, with 18 bases between. CDR3 sequence: CAWRPPGATSGYTF. DNA for the CDR3: TGTGCCTGGAGGCCTCCAGGGGCGACGAGTGGCTACACCTTC.

In its sample, this clone was seen a few times. Other DNA sequences in the same sample also yield this CDR3. The V gene is TRBV7-2, the J gene TRBJ2-7, with D possibly matching TRBD2 (6 bases). Trimming shortened V by 3 bases and J by 0 bases, and 9 bases separated the two germline ends. The CDR3 length is 14 residues. Germline V gene lookup returns CDR1 SGHTA and CDR2 FQGNSA. In DNA, the CDR3 is TGTGCCAGCAGCTTCGGAGGGAGCTCCTACGAGCAGTACTTC. This gives the protein CASSFGGSSYEQYF.

V is TRBV7-3 and J is TRBJ1-1, with D hard to call. Between the trimmed V and J ends, which lost 5 bases and 4 bases, there was a span of 14 bases. The CDR3 has 14 residues. Germline V CDR1 and CDR2: SGHTA, FQGTGA. The CDR3 sequence is CASSRTGLGTEAFF. The DNA of the CDR3 is TGTGCCAGCAGCCGTACGGGGTTGGGCACTGAAGCTTTCTTT.

The J gene is TRBJ1-1, the V gene TRBV5-1; D might be TRBD1 (5 bases). V lost 2 bases to trimming and J lost 1 base, with 9 bases between them. Germline CDR1 and CDR2: SGHRS and YFSETQ. This CDR3 is built from 14 residues. The CDR3 spells CASSFGAQNTEAFF. In nucleotides, the CDR3 is TGCGCCAGCAGCTTCGGGGCGCAGAACACTGAAGCTTTCTTT.

The chain has TRBV25-1 and TRBJ2-1; 8 positions match TRBD1. Trimming cost V 1 base and J 6 bases; bases outside gene matches: 8. CDR3 size: 16 residues. Germline values: CDR1 MGHDK, CDR2 SYGVNS. CDR3: CASSEFGARGRNEQFF. Written as DNA, the CDR3 is TGTGCCAGCAGTGAATTTGGTGCCAGGGGGCGCAATGAGCAGTTCTTC.

The chain's CDR3 is CAWSARGVGEKLFF. CDR3 nucleotide sequence: TGTGCCTGGAGTGCCCGGGGGGTAGGGGAAAAACTGTTTTTT. J is TRBJ1-4 and V is TRBV30, with a weak D call TRBD1 (5 bases). Germline CDR1 and CDR2: GTSNPN and SVGIG (reference sequence). V shed 1 base and J shed 8 bases, with 14 bases lying between them. The CDR3 extends over 14 amino acids.

This clone has only one observation. The V and J genes are TRBV11-2 and TRBJ2-1; D is possibly TRBD1 (5 bases). The CDR3 consists of 16 residues. V lost 0 bases and J 10 bases, leaving 19 bases between the germline ends. CDR1 and CDR2 from the germline V gene are SGHAT and FQNNGV. This CDR3 is CASSLDFRALTGEQFF. CDR3 bases: TGTGCCAGCAGCTTAGATTTCAGGGCCCTTACAGGAGAGCAGTTCTTC. The full variable domain, in which reference TRBV11-2 and TRBJ2-1 provide the parts outside the CDR3, is EAGVAQSPRYKIIEKRQSVAFWCNPISGHATLYWYQQILGQGPKLLIQFQNNGVVDDSQLPKDRFSAERLKGVDSTLKIQPAKLEDSAVYLCASSLDFRALTGEQFFGPGTRLTVL.

The chain recombines TRBV30 with TRBJ1-6; D may be TRBD1 (6 bases). Germline V gene data show CDR1 as GTSNPN and CDR2 as SVGIG (reference sequence). V was cut by 2 bases and J by 5 bases, with 13 bases left in between. CDR3 length equals 15 residues. The CDR3 region is CAWSYDRWDNSPLHF. CDR3 in DNA: TGTGCCTGGAGTTACGACAGGTGGGATAATTCACCCCTCCACTTT.

The V and J genes are TRBV11-2 and TRBJ1-2; D gene unclear. This CDR3 has 16 amino acids. Germline V gene data show CDR1 as SGHAT and CDR2 as FQNNGV. The V end lost 2 bases, the J end lost 0 bases, and 13 bases lay between the germline ends. The CDR3 spells CASSLRKAGTNYGYTF. The CDR3 bases are TGTGCCAGCAGCTTAAGGAAGGCAGGAACTAACTATGGCTACACCTTC. Based on the CDR3 plus reference TRBV11-2 and TRBJ1-2, the full variable domain is EAGVAQSPRYKIIEKRQSVAFWCNPISGHATLYWYQQILGQGPKLLIQFQNNGVVDDSQLPKDRFSAERLKGVDSTLKIQPAKLEDSAVYLCASSLRKAGTNYGYTFGSGTRLTVV.

This clone was observed a few times. The chain joins TRBV5-1 to TRBJ2-1; D remains unclear. Per the germline V gene, CDR1 is SGHRS and CDR2 is YFSETQ. CDR3 size: 14 residues. V was pared by 0 bases and J by 10 bases, with 14 bases between. CDR3 nucleotides: TGCGCCAGCAGCTTGGAGCCTAGACTTGGGGAGCAGTTCTTC. Encoded protein: CASSLEPRLGEQFF. Using reference TRBV5-1 and TRBJ2-1 for the parts outside the CDR3, the full variable domain is KAGVTQTPRYLIKTRGQQVTLSCSPISGHRSVSWYQQTPGQGLQFLFEYFSETQRNKGNFPGRFSGRQFSNSRSEMNVSTLELGDSALYLCASSLEPRLGEQFFGPGTRLTVL.

This chain connects TRBV19 to TRBJ1-6; 7 bases align to TRBD1. Germline assignment: CDR1 LNHDA and CDR2 SQIVND (reference sequence). The CDR3 is 14 residues long. V was pared by 5 bases and J by 5 bases, with 3 bases of the junction left unmatched. The CDR3 DNA sequence: TGTGCCAGTAGTCGCGGGACAGATAATTCACCCCTCCACTTT. Translating it yields CASSRGTDNSPLHF. Full variable domain (outside the CDR3, taken from reference TRBV19 and TRBJ1-6): DGGITQSPKYLFRKEGQNVTLSCEQNLNHDAMYWYRQDPGQGLRLIYYSQIVNDFQKGDIAEGYSVSREKKESFPLTVTSAQKNPTAFYLCASSRGTDNSPLHFGNGTRLTVT.

This chain uses TRBV29-1 with TRBJ2-5; 9 bases are a match to TRBD2. V dropped 7 bases and J dropped 2; count of bases not matched to a gene: 5. The CDR3 totals 13 residues. Germline values: CDR1 SQVTM, CDR2 ANQGSEA. The CDR3, as DNA: TGCAGCGGAAAGCGGGGGGCACAAGAGACCCAGTACTTC. This codes for CSGKRGAQETQYF.

This chain uses TRBV6-6 with TRBJ1-6; 12 bases are a match to TRBD1. Trimming took 7 bases from V and 9 from J; bases not matched to a gene: 4. The CDR3 sequence is 14 residues long. Per the germline V gene, CDR1 is MNHNY and CDR2 is SVGAGI (reference sequence). The CDR3, as DNA: TGTGCCAGCATCGGGACAGGGGGCTTTTCACCCCTCCACTTT. It yields the protein CASIGTGGFSPLHF.

The CDR3 DNA follows: TGTGCCAGCAGCCCCCGACTAGCGGGGGCGGAGACCCAGTACTTC. Protein: CASSPRLAGAETQYF. The chain employs TRBV7-2 and TRBJ2-5; TRBD2 matches at 12 bases. With 5 bases clipped from V and 5 bases from J, the junction kept 6 bases outside the gene matches. Germline assignment: CDR1 SGHTA and CDR2 FQGNSA. The length of the CDR3 is 15 residues.

The chain employs TRBV29-1 and TRBJ2-7, with D tentatively TRBD1 or TRBD2 (5 bases each). Deletions cut 3 bases from V and 4 bases from J, with 19 bases between. Germline CDR1 SQVTM, CDR2 ANQGSEA. CDR3 length: 15 residues. The CDR3 nucleotides read TGCAGCGTTGAGTCTTTGACAGCGGACTTTTACGAGCAGTACTTC. This codes for CSVESLTADFYEQYF.

The chain has TRBV7-9 and TRBJ2-7, with D perhaps TRBD2 (5 bases). V was cut by 8 bases and J by 0 bases, with 11 bases left in between. Germline V gene sequence: CDR1 SEHNR, CDR2 FQNEAQ (reference sequence). The length of the CDR3 is 13 residues. The CDR3 coding sequence is TGTGCCAGCTGGGTAGAGGGCTCCTACGAGCAGTACTTC. Translated: CASWVEGSYEQYF.

This clone was detected only a few times. The chain uses TRBV4-3 and TRBJ2-1; D is unclear. The V gene lost 0 bases and the J gene lost 10 bases, with 10 bases spanning the gap. The CDR3 totals 13 residues. CDR1 and CDR2 (germline): LGHNA, YSLEER. This chain's CDR3 is CASSQDRQEEQFF. The CDR3 nucleotides are TGCGCCAGCAGCCAAGATCGTCAGGAGGAGCAGTTCTTC.

The chain combines TRBV30 with TRBJ1-1; D gene unclear. V was shortened by 3 bases and J by 4 bases, with 9 bases between the two germline ends. CDR1 and CDR2 (germline): GTSNPN, SVGIG (reference sequence). CDR3 length equals 12 residues. DNA of the CDR3: TGTGCCTGGAGGACCGGAGGCACTGAAGCTTTCTTT. It specifies CAWRTGGTEAFF.

The rearrangement joins TRBV11-2 to TRBJ2-2; D tentatively fits TRBD1 or TRBD2 (5 bases each). The CDR3 totals 16 residues. Germline-derived CDR1 and CDR2 are SGHAT and FQNNGV. The V end lost 1 base, the J end lost 4 bases, and 13 bases lay between the germline ends. The chain's CDR3 is CASSLVGQGVTGELFF. The CDR3 DNA follows: TGTGCCAGCAGCTTAGTTGGCCAGGGAGTCACCGGGGAGCTGTTTTTT. The full variable domain, with the rest looked up from reference TRBV11-2 and TRBJ2-2, is EAGVAQSPRYKIIEKRQSVAFWCNPISGHATLYWYQQILGQGPKLLIQFQNNGVVDDSQLPKDRFSAERLKGVDSTLKIQPAKLEDSAVYLCASSLVGQGVTGELFFGEGSRLTVL.

This clone was seen a single time. V and J are TRBV9 and TRBJ2-2, with TRBD1 as a possible D gene (6 bases). Germline V gene sequence: CDR1 SGDLS, CDR2 YYNGEE. Trimming left V 4 bases short and J 5 bases short, with 18 bases between. The CDR3 sequence is 16 residues long. CDR3 DNA: TGTGCCAGCAGCCCCAGGGGCAGGGTAGAGACCGGGGAGCTGTTTTTT. Translating gives CASSPRGRVETGELFF.